This entry describes one TCR beta chain. Its antigen remains unidentified. The data stem from a study of high-grade serous ovarian cancer treatment subgroups. Whole-study context: Each sample yielded on average roughly 7,000 unique TCR beta rearrangements from more than 13,000 reads. Findings and limits, study-wide: Different patients shared almost no repertoire; same-patient tumors shared roughly 0.11 to 0.8. Repertoire analysis covered CDR3 alone, not CDR1 or CDR2. TCR clonal relatedness correlated positively with neoantigen level.

Assay used: immunoSEQ multiplex PCR; TCRdb lists only in-frame clones, some missing. The sample yields under 3,500 clones, roughly 82% seen once. Looked up from germline, CDR1 is MNHEY and CDR2 is SMNVEV (reference sequence). The CDR3 consists of 15 residues. After removal of 7 bases from V and 8 bases from J, the junction contained 11 bases not matched to a gene. Tumor samples were obtained before definitive surgery or chemotherapy. The sequence was obtained from a human donor with high-grade serous ovarian cancer. The genes are TRBV27 and TRBJ1-4; 9 nucleotides match TRBD1. Sequencing was done on a sample of tumor tissue. The chain's CDR3 is CASKTARDRVEKLFF. The CDR3 nucleotides are TGTGCCAGCAAAACTGCCCGGGACAGGGTGGAAAAACTGTTTTTT.